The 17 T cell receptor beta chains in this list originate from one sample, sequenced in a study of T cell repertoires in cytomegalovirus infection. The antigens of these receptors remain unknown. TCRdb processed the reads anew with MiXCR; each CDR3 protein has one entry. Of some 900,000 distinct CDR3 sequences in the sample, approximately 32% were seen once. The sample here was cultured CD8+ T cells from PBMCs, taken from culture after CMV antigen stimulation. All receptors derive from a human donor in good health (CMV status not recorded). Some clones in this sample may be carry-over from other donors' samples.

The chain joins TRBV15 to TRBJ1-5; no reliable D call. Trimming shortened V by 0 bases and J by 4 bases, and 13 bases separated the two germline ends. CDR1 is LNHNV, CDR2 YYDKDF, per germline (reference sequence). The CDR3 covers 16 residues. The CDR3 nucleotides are TGTGCCACCAGCAGAGATCGTGGAGCTCTAAATCAGCCCCAGCATTTT. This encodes CATSRDRGALNQPQHF.

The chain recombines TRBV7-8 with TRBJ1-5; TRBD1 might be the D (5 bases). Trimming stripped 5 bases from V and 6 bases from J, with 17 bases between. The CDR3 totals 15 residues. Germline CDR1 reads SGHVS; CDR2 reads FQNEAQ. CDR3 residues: CASSPEPGRRQPQHF. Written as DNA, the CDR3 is TGTGCCAGCAGCCCAGAGCCAGGGAGGCGTCAGCCCCAGCATTTT.

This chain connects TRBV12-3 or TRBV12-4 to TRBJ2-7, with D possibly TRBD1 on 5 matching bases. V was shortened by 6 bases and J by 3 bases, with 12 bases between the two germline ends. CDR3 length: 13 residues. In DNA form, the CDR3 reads TGTGCCAGCAGCCAAGGGGCAAACTACGAGCAGTACTTC. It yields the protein CASSQGANYEQYF.

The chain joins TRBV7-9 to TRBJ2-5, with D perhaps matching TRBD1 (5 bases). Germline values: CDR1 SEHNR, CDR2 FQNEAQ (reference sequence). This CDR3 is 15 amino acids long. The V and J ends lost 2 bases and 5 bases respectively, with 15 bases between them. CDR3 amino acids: CASSLPQLGLETQYF. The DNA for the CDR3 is TGTGCCAGCAGCTTACCACAGCTGGGGCTGGAGACCCAGTACTTC. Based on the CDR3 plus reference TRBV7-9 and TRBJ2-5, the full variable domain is DTGVSQNPRHKITKRGQNVTFRCDPISEHNRLYWYRQTLGQGPEFLTYFQNEAQLEKSRLLSDRFSAERPKGSFSTLEIQRTEQGDSAMYLCASSLPQLGLETQYFGPGTRLLVL.

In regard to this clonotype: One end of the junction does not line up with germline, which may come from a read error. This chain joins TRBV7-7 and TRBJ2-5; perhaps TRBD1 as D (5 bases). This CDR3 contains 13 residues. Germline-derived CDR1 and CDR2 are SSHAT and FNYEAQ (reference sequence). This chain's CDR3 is CASSSGFQETQYF. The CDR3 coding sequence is TGTGCTAGCAGCTCAGGGTTTCAAGAGACCCAGTACTTC.

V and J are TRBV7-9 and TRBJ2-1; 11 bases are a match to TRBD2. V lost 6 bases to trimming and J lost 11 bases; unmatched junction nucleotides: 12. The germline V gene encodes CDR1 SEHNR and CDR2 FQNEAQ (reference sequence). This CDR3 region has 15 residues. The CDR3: CASSWVAGGTHQQFF. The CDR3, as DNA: TGTGCCAGCAGTTGGGTAGCGGGGGGGACCCATCAGCAGTTCTTC.

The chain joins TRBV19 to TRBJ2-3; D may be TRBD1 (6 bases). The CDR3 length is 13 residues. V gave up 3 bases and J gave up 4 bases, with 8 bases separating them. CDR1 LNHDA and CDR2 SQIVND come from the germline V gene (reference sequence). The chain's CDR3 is CASSIQGPDTQYF. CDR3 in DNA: TGTGCCAGTAGTATTCAGGGGCCAGATACGCAGTATTTT.

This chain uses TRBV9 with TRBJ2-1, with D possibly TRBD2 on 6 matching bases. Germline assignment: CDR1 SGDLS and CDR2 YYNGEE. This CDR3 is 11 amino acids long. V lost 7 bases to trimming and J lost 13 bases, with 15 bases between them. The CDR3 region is CASGGAGDQFF. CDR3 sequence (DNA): TGTGCCAGCGGCGGGGCGGGTGATCAGTTCTTC.

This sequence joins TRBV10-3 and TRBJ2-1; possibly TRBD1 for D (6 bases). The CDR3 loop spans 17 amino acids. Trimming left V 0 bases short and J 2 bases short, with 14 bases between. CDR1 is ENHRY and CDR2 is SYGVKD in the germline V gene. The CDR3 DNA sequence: TGTGCCATCAGTGAGTCGGGCAGGGGCCCTCCCTACAATGAGCAGTTCTTC. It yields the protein CAISESGRGPPYNEQFF.

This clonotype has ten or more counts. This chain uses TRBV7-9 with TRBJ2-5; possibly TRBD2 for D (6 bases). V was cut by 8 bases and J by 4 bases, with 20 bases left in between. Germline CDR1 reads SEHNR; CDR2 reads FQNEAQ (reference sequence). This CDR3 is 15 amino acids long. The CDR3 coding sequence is TGTGCCAGCGGGCGCGGAGGGCTAGCAACAGAGACCCAGTACTTC. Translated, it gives CASGRGGLATETQYF.

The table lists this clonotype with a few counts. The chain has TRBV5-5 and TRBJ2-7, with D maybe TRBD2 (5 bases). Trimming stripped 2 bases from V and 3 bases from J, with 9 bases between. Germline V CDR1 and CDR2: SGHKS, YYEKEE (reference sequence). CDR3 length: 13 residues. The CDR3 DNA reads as TGTGCCAGCAGCTTAAATGCGGGCTACGAGCAGTACTTC. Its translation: CASSLNAGYEQYF.

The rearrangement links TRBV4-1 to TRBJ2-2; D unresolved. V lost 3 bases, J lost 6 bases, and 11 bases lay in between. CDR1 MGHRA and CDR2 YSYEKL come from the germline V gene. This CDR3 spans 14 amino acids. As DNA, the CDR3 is TGCGCCAGCAGCCAGGTCCAGGCCGCCGGGGAGCTGTTTTTT. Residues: CASSQVQAAGELFF.

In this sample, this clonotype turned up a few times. CDR3 bases: TGCAGCGTTGAGCCAGGCCTCTATGGCTACACCTTC. Residues: CSVEPGLYGYTF. The chain combines TRBV29-1 with TRBJ1-2; no definite D call. Germline CDR1 SQVTM, CDR2 ANQGSEA. CDR3 length: 12 residues. The germline V and J ends were trimmed by 3 bases and 4 bases, with 9 bases remaining between them.

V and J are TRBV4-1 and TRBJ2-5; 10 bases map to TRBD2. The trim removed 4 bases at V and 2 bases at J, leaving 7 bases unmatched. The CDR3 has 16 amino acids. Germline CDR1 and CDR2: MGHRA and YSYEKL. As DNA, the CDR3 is TGCGCCAGCAGCCTAAGACTAGCGGGTTTTCAAGAGACCCAGTACTTC. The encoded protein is CASSLRLAGFQETQYF.

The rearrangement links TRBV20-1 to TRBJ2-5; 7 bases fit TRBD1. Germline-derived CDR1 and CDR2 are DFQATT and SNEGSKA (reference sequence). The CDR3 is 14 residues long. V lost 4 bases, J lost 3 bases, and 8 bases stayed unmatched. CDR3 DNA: TGCAGTGCTACCCCGACAGGGCTGAAAGAGACCCAGTACTTC. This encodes CSATPTGLKETQYF.

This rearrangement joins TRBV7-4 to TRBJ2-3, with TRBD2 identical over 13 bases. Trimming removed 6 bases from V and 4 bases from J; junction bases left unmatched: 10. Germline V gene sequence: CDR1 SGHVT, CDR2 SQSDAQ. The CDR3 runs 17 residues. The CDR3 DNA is TGTGCCAGCAGAAAAACGACTAGCGGGGGGCGGGCAGATACGCAGTATTTT. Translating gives CASRKTTSGGRADTQYF.

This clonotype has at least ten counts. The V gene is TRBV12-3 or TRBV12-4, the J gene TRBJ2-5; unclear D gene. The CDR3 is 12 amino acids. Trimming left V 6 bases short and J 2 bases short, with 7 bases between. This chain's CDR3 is CASSPSQETQYF. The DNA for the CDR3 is TGTGCCAGCAGCCCCAGTCAAGAGACCCAGTACTTC.